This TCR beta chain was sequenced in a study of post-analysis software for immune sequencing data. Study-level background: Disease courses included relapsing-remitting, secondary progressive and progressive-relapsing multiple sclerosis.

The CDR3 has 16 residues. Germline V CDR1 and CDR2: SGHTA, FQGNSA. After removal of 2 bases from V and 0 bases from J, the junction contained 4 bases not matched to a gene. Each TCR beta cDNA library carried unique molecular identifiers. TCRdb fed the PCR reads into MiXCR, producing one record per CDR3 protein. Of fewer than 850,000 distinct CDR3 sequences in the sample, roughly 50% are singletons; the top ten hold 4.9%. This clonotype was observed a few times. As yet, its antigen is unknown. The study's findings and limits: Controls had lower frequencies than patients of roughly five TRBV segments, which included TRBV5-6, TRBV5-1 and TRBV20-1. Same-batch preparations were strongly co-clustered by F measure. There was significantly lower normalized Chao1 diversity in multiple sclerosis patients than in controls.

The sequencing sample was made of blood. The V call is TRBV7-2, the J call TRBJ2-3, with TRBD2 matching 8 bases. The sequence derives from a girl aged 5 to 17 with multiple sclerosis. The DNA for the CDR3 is TGTGCCAGCAGCTTACTGAGCGGGGGTAGCACAGATACGCAGTATTTT. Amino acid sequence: CASSLLSGGSTDTQYF.